Following are 22 T cell receptor beta chains from one sample sequenced in a study of blood T cell repertoires in COVID-19 (TCRdb year 2020). The receptor library was made with the immunoSEQ multiplex PCR assay. The immuneACCESS repertoire file appears here via TCRdb, limited to in-frame rearrangements. These files lack a portion of the clones; in checked studies, under half of the deficit traces to unresolved V genes, and the cause of the others is not known. The sample table shows 140,000 to 150,000 clones, and 81% are seen once. The leading ten clones occupy around 8.8% of the sample. Sequenced material: peripheral blood. The receptors come from a human donor in a cohort sampled during active COVID-19.

This clone was seen a handful of times. The V call is TRBV2, the J call TRBJ2-1; 7 bases match TRBD2. CDR1 and CDR2 (germline): SNHLY, FYNNEI. The J segment lost 9 bases and the V segment lost 7 bases, leaving 15 bases of the junction unmatched. The CDR3 length is 15 residues. As DNA, the CDR3 is TGTGCCAGCACCCCCGCGGGAGTACAAGGAGGTGAGCAGTTCTTC. It specifies CASTPAGVQGGEQFF.

The rearrangement joins TRBV28 to TRBJ2-6, with TRBD2 matching 11 bases. This CDR3 region has 18 residues. CDR1 and CDR2 from the germline V gene are MDHEN and SYDVKM. J gave up 1 base and V 4 bases, and 6 bases lay outside the gene matches. The CDR3 coding sequence is TGTGCCAGCAGTTCGGATAGCGGGAGGGGTTCTGGGGCCAACGTCCTGACTTTC. This encodes CASSSDSGRGSGANVLTF. Drawing the rest from reference TRBV28 and TRBJ2-6, the complete variable domain is DVKVTQSSRYLVKRTGEKVFLECVQDMDHENMFWYRQDPGLGLRLIYFSYDVKMKEKGDIPEGYSVSREKKERFSLILESASTNQTSMYLCASSSDSGRGSGANVLTFGAGSRLTVL.

For the CDR3, the DNA is TGTGCCAGCAGCCAAGCGGGGCAGGGAGGCCCCTCTGGGGCCAACGTCCTGACTTTC. Translation gives CASSQAGQGGPSGANVLTF. This chain uses TRBV4-2 with TRBJ2-6, with D possibly matching TRBD2 (6 bases). From germline, CDR1 is LGHNA and CDR2 YNFKEQ. This CDR3 comprises 19 residues. V was cut by 1 base and J by 0 bases, with 16 bases left in between.

The chain carries TRBV5-1 and TRBJ1-1, with 10 bases matching TRBD1. The CDR3 spans 14 residues. The V gene's germline CDR1 is SGHRS and CDR2 YFSETQ. After removal of 3 bases from V and 3 bases from J, the junction contained 2 bases not matched to a gene. The CDR3 DNA follows: TGCGCCAGCAGCTCAGGACAGGGGGACACTGAAGCTTTCTTT. Translating gives CASSSGQGDTEAFF.

The chain couples TRBV6-2 or TRBV6-3 to TRBJ2-5; no reliable D call. From germline, CDR1 is MNHEY and CDR2 SVGEGT. The V and J ends lost 0 bases and 5 bases respectively, with 13 bases between them. CDR3 size: 15 residues. CDR3 DNA sequence: TGTGCCAGCAGTTACTCGTCACGGAGATCGGAGACCCAGTACTTC. It specifies CASSYSSRRSETQYF.

The CDR3 loop is CASSLQGGQFGYEQYF. The DNA for the CDR3 is TGTGCCAGCAGTTTACAGGGGGGTCAATTTGGATACGAGCAGTACTTC. J is TRBJ2-7 and V is TRBV27; D perhaps matches TRBD1 (7 bases). This CDR3 has 16 amino acids. V was clipped by 2 bases and J by 4 bases, with 18 bases between them. In germline, CDR1 is MNHEY, CDR2 SMNVEV (reference sequence).

The rearrangement uses TRBV5-1 and TRBJ2-3; 11 nucleotides match TRBD1. V dropped 4 bases and J dropped 4; count of bases not matched to a gene: 8. CDR3 length: 16 residues. CDR1 is SGHRS, CDR2 YFSETQ, per germline. In DNA, the CDR3 is TGCGCCAGCAGCACGCTGGGACAGGGGGTATCAGATACGCAGTATTTT. Translating gives CASSTLGQGVSDTQYF. Based on the CDR3 plus reference TRBV5-1 and TRBJ2-3, the full variable domain is KAGVTQTPRYLIKTRGQQVTLSCSPISGHRSVSWYQQTPGQGLQFLFEYFSETQRNKGNFPGRFSGRQFSNSRSEMNVSTLELGDSALYLCASSTLGQGVSDTQYFGPGTRLTVL.

The CDR3 DNA reads as TGTGCCAGCAGTTTATCGCGGGGACTTTACGAGCAGTACTTC. This codes for CASSLSRGLYEQYF. V usage is TRBV28 and J usage is TRBJ2-7, with D possibly being TRBD2 (6 bases). Germline lookup yields CDR1 MDHEN and CDR2 SYDVKM. Trimming took off 1 base at V and 4 bases at J, with 11 bases between the two ends. There are 14 residues in the CDR3.

The chain links TRBV14 to TRBJ2-1, with a weak D call TRBD2 (5 bases). CDR3 length: 16 amino acids. V was cut by 2 bases and J by 8 bases, with 19 bases left in between. Germline V CDR1 and CDR2: SGHDN, FVKESK. The CDR3: CASSQLRSGSGHEQFF. For the CDR3, the DNA is TGTGCCAGCAGCCAACTCCGCTCGGGGTCGGGTCATGAGCAGTTCTTC.

In regard to this clone: Other DNA sequences from this sample encode an identical CDR3 as well. The V gene is TRBV18, the J gene TRBJ2-6; no reliable D call. Germline CDR1 and CDR2: KGHSH and LQKENI. The CDR3 contains 15 residues. The V end was cut by 3 bases, the J end by 0 bases, with 6 bases between. The CDR3 DNA reads TGTGCCAGCTCACCCTCGTCCTCTGGGGCCAACGTCCTGACTTTC. Its translation is CASSPSSSGANVLTF. Drawing the rest from reference TRBV18 and TRBJ2-6, the complete variable domain is NAGVMQNPRHLVRRRGQEARLRCSPMKGHSHVYWYRQLPEEGLKFMVYLQKENIIDESGMPKERFSAEFPKEGPSILRIQQVVRGDSAAYFCASSPSSSGANVLTFGAGSRLTVL.

The chain joins TRBV25-1 to TRBJ2-3; TRBD2 might be the D (6 bases). The CDR3 is 13 residues long. V lost 7 bases, J lost 6 bases, and 14 bases lay in between. Per germline, CDR1 MGHDK and CDR2 SYGVNS. Written as DNA, the CDR3 is TGTGCCAGCATACCACCGGGGGAGGATACGCAGTATTTT. Its translation: CASIPPGEDTQYF.

The chain combines TRBV5-1 with TRBJ2-1; 11 positions agree with TRBD2. Germline assignment: CDR1 SGHRS and CDR2 YFSETQ. Germline trimming cut 3 bases from V and 6 bases from J; bases unmatched to any gene: 14. This CDR3 is 18 amino acids long. The CDR3 loop is CASSSLAGGPGSGNEQFF. DNA for the CDR3: TGCGCCAGCAGCTCCTTAGCGGGAGGGCCAGGTTCGGGCAATGAGCAGTTCTTC.

The chain couples TRBV16 to TRBJ2-7, with TRBD2 as a possible D gene (6 bases). Per germline, CDR1 KGHSY and CDR2 FQNENV. The CDR3 sequence is 15 residues long. The V end lost 1 base, the J end lost 3 bases, and 13 bases lay between the germline ends. The CDR3 loop is CASSQLRSGDYEQYF. In DNA, the CDR3 is TGTGCCAGCAGCCAATTGCGTTCGGGGGACTACGAGCAGTACTTC.

Turning to this clone: One end of the junction is discordant with germline, which a read error may explain. Other DNA sequences in this specimen translate into the identical CDR3. The genes are TRBV6-5 and TRBJ2-3, with a weak D call TRBD2 (5 bases). CDR1 is MNHEY and CDR2 is SVGAGI in the germline V gene. This CDR3 comprises 13 residues. The CDR3 nucleotides read TGCGCCAGCAGTTACTCAGGAGGAGATACGCAGTATTTT. It specifies CASSYSGGDTQYF.

The chain joins TRBV6-6 to TRBJ2-7, with 8 positions matching TRBD1. With 6 bases clipped from V and 1 base from J, the junction kept 8 bases outside the gene matches. The CDR3 is 15 amino acids. Germline lookup yields CDR1 MNHNY and CDR2 SVGAGI (reference sequence). The CDR3 DNA reads as TGTGCCAGCAGAAAAGACAGGGGAGTATCCTACGAGCAGTACTTC. The encoded protein is CASRKDRGVSYEQYF.

This rearrangement joins TRBV27 to TRBJ1-1; D is possibly TRBD1 (5 bases). Germline V lookup: CDR1 MNHEY, CDR2 SMNVEV (reference sequence). Trimming pared 8 bases from V and 1 base from J, leaving 11 bases between. The CDR3 is 13 amino acids. The CDR3 protein is CASGSGGNTEAFF. CDR3 sequence (DNA): TGTGCCAGCGGCTCGGGGGGGAACACTGAAGCTTTCTTT.

The J gene is TRBJ2-5, the V gene TRBV5-8; D unresolved. Germline loops: CDR1 SGHTS, CDR2 YDEGEE. The CDR3 is 11 residues long. Trimming pared 4 bases from V and 5 bases from J, leaving 6 bases between. CDR3 region: CASSEVETQYF. CDR3 coding DNA: TGTGCCAGCAGCGAGGTGGAGACCCAGTACTTC.

The genes are TRBV18 and TRBJ2-3; possibly TRBD1 for D (6 bases). Germline V lookup: CDR1 KGHSH, CDR2 LQKENI. The CDR3 spans 15 residues. The V end lost 1 base, the J end lost 2 bases, and 10 bases lay between the germline ends. CDR3 nucleotide sequence: TGTGCCAGCTCACCACGGGACACCTACACAGATACGCAGTATTTT. Protein product: CASSPRDTYTDTQYF. The variable domain in full, with the rest retrieved from reference TRBV18 and TRBJ2-3, is NAGVMQNPRHLVRRRGQEARLRCSPMKGHSHVYWYRQLPEEGLKFMVYLQKENIIDESGMPKERFSAEFPKEGPSILRIQQVVRGDSAAYFCASSPRDTYTDTQYFGPGTRLTVL.

This clone was detected only a few times. The chain recombines TRBV7-3 with TRBJ2-2; 9 nucleotides match TRBD2. With V trimmed by 1 base and J by 6 bases, 6 bases remained unmatched. The CDR3 runs 16 residues. The germline V gene encodes CDR1 SGHTA and CDR2 FQGTGA. The CDR3 region is CASSLMGTSTPGELFF. As DNA, the CDR3 is TGTGCCAGCAGCTTAATGGGGACTAGCACTCCCGGGGAGCTGTTTTTT.

This chain uses TRBV11-2 with TRBJ2-5; TRBD1 matches at 7 bases. The CDR3 is made up of 15 amino acids. V lost 2 bases and J lost 5; bases outside the gene matches: 8. Germline V gene sequence: CDR1 SGHAT, CDR2 FQNNGV. The CDR3 spells CASSLPQGDWETQYF. The CDR3 nucleotides are TGTGCCAGCAGCTTACCCCAGGGGGATTGGGAGACCCAGTACTTC.

This clone was observed a few times. This rearrangement joins TRBV14 to TRBJ2-1; unclear D gene. CDR3 length equals 14 residues. Germline V gene sequence: CDR1 SGHDN, CDR2 FVKESK. Trimming removed 5 bases from V and 0 bases from J, with 8 bases in between. The CDR3: CASSRWSSYNEQFF. The CDR3 DNA reads as TGTGCCAGCAGCAGGTGGAGCTCCTACAATGAGCAGTTCTTC.

The chain recombines TRBV28 with TRBJ2-7, with 7 bases matching TRBD1. The germline V gene has CDR1 MDHEN and CDR2 SYDVKM. The CDR3 extends over 14 amino acids. V gave up 6 bases and J gave up 6 bases; unmatched junction bases: 11. The DNA of the CDR3 is TGTGCCAGCAGACCCTTTACCGGGACAGCCGAGCAGTACTTC. Translation gives CASRPFTGTAEQYF. The full variable domain, in which reference TRBV28 and TRBJ2-7 provide the parts outside the CDR3, is DVKVTQSSRYLVKRTGEKVFLECVQDMDHENMFWYRQDPGLGLRLIYFSYDVKMKEKGDIPEGYSVSREKKERFSLILESASTNQTSMYLCASRPFTGTAEQYFGPGTRLTVT.